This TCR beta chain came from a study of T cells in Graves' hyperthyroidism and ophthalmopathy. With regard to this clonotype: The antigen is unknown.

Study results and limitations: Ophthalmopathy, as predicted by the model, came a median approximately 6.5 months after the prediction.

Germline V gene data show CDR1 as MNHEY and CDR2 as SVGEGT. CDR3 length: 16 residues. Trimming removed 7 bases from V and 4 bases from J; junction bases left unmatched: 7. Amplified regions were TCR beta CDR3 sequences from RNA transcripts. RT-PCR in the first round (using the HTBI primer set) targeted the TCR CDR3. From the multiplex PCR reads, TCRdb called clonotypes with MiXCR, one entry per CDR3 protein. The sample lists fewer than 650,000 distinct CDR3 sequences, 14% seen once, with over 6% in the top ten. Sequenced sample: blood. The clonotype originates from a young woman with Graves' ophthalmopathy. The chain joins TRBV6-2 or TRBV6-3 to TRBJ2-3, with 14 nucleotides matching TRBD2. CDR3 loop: CASKGLAGESADTQYF. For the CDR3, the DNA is TGTGCCAGCAAGGGACTAGCGGGAGAATCAGCAGATACGCAGTATTTT.